This T cell receptor beta chain was obtained from a study of blood T cells in healthy people across ages. Study-wide findings and caveats: Measured against age, TCR beta diversity per million T cells decreased in a roughly linear manner.

Donors were systemically healthy Caucasian individuals from Russia aged about 6 to 90 years. A minimum of 5.5 micrograms of total RNA was extracted per sample. This clonotype came up once. Its antigen is unknown. The ends were cut back, 6 bases at V and 6 bases at J, with 6 bases in the middle. CDR3 length: 12 amino acids. CDR1 and CDR2 from the germline V gene are MNHNY and SVGAGI (reference sequence). A second PCR, run for roughly 6 to 11 cycles, used a sample-barcoded 5' primer plus a J-beta primer mix. Each cDNA was tagged by a template-switch adaptor containing 12 random nucleotides. Using its own MiXCR run on the 5' RACE reads, TCRdb lists one record per CDR3 protein. This table holds more than 800,000 distinct CDR3 sequences, around 26% found once.

The sample consisted of blood. This sequence was found in a woman aged 80 or over in good health. V is TRBV6-6 and J is TRBJ1-6; no definite D call. CDR3 sequence reads: CASSLINSPLHF. The CDR3 nucleotides are TGTGCCAGCAGCCTCATTAATTCACCCCTCCACTTT.